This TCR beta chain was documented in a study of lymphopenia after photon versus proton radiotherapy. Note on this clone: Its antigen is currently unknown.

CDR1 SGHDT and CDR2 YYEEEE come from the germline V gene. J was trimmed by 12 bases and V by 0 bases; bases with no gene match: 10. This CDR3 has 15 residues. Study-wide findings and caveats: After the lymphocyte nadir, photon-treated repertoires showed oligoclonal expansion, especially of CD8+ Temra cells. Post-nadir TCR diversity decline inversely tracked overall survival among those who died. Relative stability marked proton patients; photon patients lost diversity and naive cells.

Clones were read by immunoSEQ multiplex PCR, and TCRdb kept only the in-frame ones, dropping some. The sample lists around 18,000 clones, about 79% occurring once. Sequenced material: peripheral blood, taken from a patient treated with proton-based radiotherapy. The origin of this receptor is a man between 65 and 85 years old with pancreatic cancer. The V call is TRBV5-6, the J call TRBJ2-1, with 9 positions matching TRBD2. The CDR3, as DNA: TGTGCCAGCAGCTTGGGGCTAGCGGGGTCTTTTGGGCAGTTCTTC. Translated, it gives CASSLGLAGSFGQFF. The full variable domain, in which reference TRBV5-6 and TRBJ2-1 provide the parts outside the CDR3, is DAGVTQSPTHLIKTRGQQVTLRCSPKSGHDTVSWYQQALGQGPQFIFQYYEEEERQRGNFPDRFSGHQFPNYSSELNVNALLLGDSALYLCASSLGLAGSFGQFFGPGTRLTVL.